The 23 T cell receptor beta chains below all came from one sample that was sequenced in a study of shared clonotypes between healthy human individuals (dated by TCRdb to 2020 to 2021). The library relied on the immunoSEQ multiplex PCR assay. TCRdb carries this immuneACCESS record with in-frame sequences only. Its versions omit some clonotypes, under half of them owing to an unresolved V gene in the studies checked, with the rest unexplained. This sample lists some 2.1 million clones; around 95% were detected once. The ten top clones hold 0.13% of the sample. The sample consisted of naive CD4+ T cells sorted from blood. The cell subset or site label here, explained by the study, means: CD45RA+ positively selected. These TCRs come from a young man in good health.

Of note for this clone: The sample has other DNA sequences that encode this CDR3 too. The CDR3 DNA sequence: TGTGCCAGCTCACCACGAGGGGCTAATGAAAAACTGTTTTTT. Its translation is CASSPRGANEKLFF. This rearrangement joins TRBV18 to TRBJ1-4; D may be TRBD1 (5 bases). The V gene lost 1 base and the J gene lost 3 bases, with 6 bases spanning the gap. This CDR3 is built from 14 residues. The germline gives CDR1 KGHSH, CDR2 LQKENI.

This chain uses TRBV2 with TRBJ2-7; 8 bases line up with TRBD1. The CDR3 has 12 amino acids. Germline V gene sequence: CDR1 SNHLY, CDR2 FYNNEI. V shed 6 bases, J shed 7 bases, and the junction held 5 bases outside the gene matches. CDR3 residues: CASREHRGEQYF. CDR3 coding DNA: TGTGCCAGCAGAGAACACAGGGGGGAGCAGTACTTC.

The chain uses TRBV5-1 and TRBJ2-5; 10 bases match TRBD1. The length of the CDR3 is 16 residues. V shed 4 bases and J 5 bases; nucleotides not matched to a gene: 11. Germline assignment: CDR1 SGHRS and CDR2 YFSETQ. This CDR3 is CASSTWFDRGLETQYF. CDR3 nucleotides: TGCGCCAGCAGCACCTGGTTCGACAGGGGGCTGGAGACCCAGTACTTC.

Comment on this clone: The same CDR3 also results from other DNA sequences found in this sample. The V and J genes are TRBV5-1 and TRBJ2-5; 7 nucleotides align to TRBD1. The CDR3 runs 14 residues. Germline CDR1 and CDR2: SGHRS and YFSETQ. V gave up 1 base and J gave up 3 bases; unmatched junction bases: 3. CDR3 bases: TGCGCCAGCAGCTTGTACGGGACAGAAGAGACCCAGTACTTC. Its translation is CASSLYGTEETQYF.

The chain employs TRBV27 and TRBJ2-3; D perhaps matches TRBD2 (6 bases). Germline CDR1 reads MNHEY; CDR2 reads SMNVEV (reference sequence). The CDR3 has 12 amino acids. V shed 4 bases and J shed 13 bases, with 15 bases lying between them. For the CDR3, the DNA is TGTGCCAGCAGTTCCCCCGGGACTTCAAAGTATTTT. The encoded protein is CASSSPGTSKYF.

The chain employs TRBV6-1 and TRBJ2-3; the match to TRBD1 covers 12 bases. The junction had 8 bases not matched to a gene; V was cut back by 5 bases and J by 11 bases. The CDR3 sequence is 14 residues long. Germline V lookup: CDR1 MNHNS, CDR2 SASEGT. CDR3 DNA sequence: TGTGCCAGCAGTCCCGGGACAGGGGGCTTTATGCAGTATTTT. Translation gives CASSPGTGGFMQYF.

V usage is TRBV6-5 and J usage is TRBJ1-2, with 7 bases fitting TRBD1. J lost 8 bases, V lost 4 bases, and 4 bases had no gene match. In germline, CDR1 is MNHEY, CDR2 SVGAGI. This CDR3 region has 12 residues. CDR3 residues: CASSLDRWGYTF. The DNA of the CDR3 is TGTGCCAGCAGTTTGGACAGGTGGGGCTACACCTTC.

In DNA form, the CDR3 reads TGTGCCAGCAGCGCGGACTTACAAGAGACCCAGTACTTC. Protein product: CASSADLQETQYF. The rearrangement joins TRBV2 to TRBJ2-5; D is possibly TRBD2 (5 bases). The CDR3 extends over 13 amino acids. Germline V CDR1 and CDR2: SNHLY, FYNNEI. Trimming took off 6 bases at V and 2 bases at J, with 10 bases between the two ends.

The rearrangement joins TRBV5-1 to TRBJ2-5; D not resolved. V was clipped by 0 bases and J by 4 bases, with 13 bases between them. Per germline, CDR1 SGHRS and CDR2 YFSETQ. The CDR3 sequence is 15 residues long. CDR3 protein: CASSLASSERETQYF. The CDR3 coding sequence is TGCGCCAGCAGCTTGGCTAGTAGTGAGCGAGAGACCCAGTACTTC.

The chain combines TRBV7-2 with TRBJ2-1, with TRBD2 matching over 9 bases. Losses at the gene ends were 4 bases for V and 8 bases for J; bases not matched to a gene: 6. From germline, CDR1 is SGHTA and CDR2 FQGNSA. This CDR3 is 14 amino acids long. The CDR3 reads CASSSRLAVDEQFF. The CDR3, as DNA: TGTGCCAGCAGCTCGAGACTAGCGGTCGATGAGCAGTTCTTC.

V gene TRBV19 combines with J gene TRBJ2-7, with 15 positions matching TRBD2. CDR1 and CDR2 from the germline V gene are LNHDA and SQIVND (reference sequence). The CDR3 totals 19 residues. V lost 6 bases and J lost 3; bases outside the gene matches: 15. The DNA for the CDR3 is TGTGCCAGTAGACCCGGACGGGGGACTAGCGGGGGGTCCGACTACGAGCAGTACTTC. Protein product: CASRPGRGTSGGSDYEQYF.

This clone appeared a few times. The rearrangement uses TRBV19 and TRBJ2-7; a weak D match, TRBD1 (6 bases). There are 14 residues in the CDR3. Trimming took 3 bases from V and 6 from J, leaving 15 bases between them. Germline V gives CDR1 LNHDA, CDR2 SQIVND (reference sequence). The CDR3 sequence: CASSIRGGSTEQYF. CDR3 nucleotide sequence: TGTGCCAGTAGTATCCGAGGGGGAAGTACCGAGCAGTACTTC.

The genes are TRBV5-1 and TRBJ1-1; 10 bases match TRBD1. The V and J ends lost 0 bases and 6 bases, in that order; junction bases with no gene match: 5. Germline loops: CDR1 SGHRS, CDR2 YFSETQ. The CDR3 runs to 15 residues. CDR3 DNA sequence: TGCGCCAGCAGCTTGGCTGGGGACAGGGGCTCTGAAGCTTTCTTT. It encodes CASSLAGDRGSEAFF. The full variable domain, in which reference TRBV5-1 and TRBJ1-1 provide the parts outside the CDR3, is KAGVTQTPRYLIKTRGQQVTLSCSPISGHRSVSWYQQTPGQGLQFLFEYFSETQRNKGNFPGRFSGRQFSNSRSEMNVSTLELGDSALYLCASSLAGDRGSEAFFGQGTRLTVV.

This clone was picked up one time. Other DNA sequences within the sample encode an identical CDR3. The V gene is TRBV18, the J gene TRBJ2-5; TRBD2 aligns across 7 bases. V was clipped by 3 bases and J by 2 bases; unmatched bases: 3. CDR1 and CDR2 (germline): KGHSH, LQKENI. CDR3 length: 14 residues. The CDR3 nucleotides read TGTGCCAGCTCACCTAGCGGGCTTCAAGAGACCCAGTACTTC. Encoded protein: CASSPSGLQETQYF. The variable domain in full, completed from reference TRBV18 and TRBJ2-5, reads NAGVMQNPRHLVRRRGQEARLRCSPMKGHSHVYWYRQLPEEGLKFMVYLQKENIIDESGMPKERFSAEFPKEGPSILRIQQVVRGDSAAYFCASSPSGLQETQYFGPGTRLLVL.

The chain combines TRBV18 with TRBJ1-2; TRBD1 might be the D (6 bases). The CDR3 has 15 residues. V lost 3 bases to trimming and J lost 0 bases, with 11 bases between them. CDR1 and CDR2 (germline): KGHSH, LQKENI. CDR3 sequence (DNA): TGTGCCAGCTCACCGGGGGCTCCCTCTAACTATGGCTACACCTTC. Amino acids: CASSPGAPSNYGYTF.

V usage is TRBV28 and J usage is TRBJ2-7; 9 bases are a match to TRBD2. The trim removed 6 bases at V and 4 bases at J, leaving 10 bases unmatched. The CDR3 has 15 amino acids. Looked up from germline, CDR1 is MDHEN and CDR2 is SYDVKM. The DNA of the CDR3 is TGTGCCAGCAGGTCAGGGGCTAGCGGGAAGTACGAGCAGTACTTC. This encodes CASRSGASGKYEQYF.

As for this clone: This sample also contains other DNA sequences that code for the same CDR3. This chain uses TRBV7-6 with TRBJ2-1; 11 bases line up with TRBD2. V lost 5 bases and J lost 2; bases outside the gene matches: 2. Germline V gene lookup returns CDR1 SGHVS and CDR2 FNYEAQ. This CDR3 region has 15 residues. This CDR3 reads CASSPTSGAYNEQFF. CDR3 in DNA: TGTGCCAGCAGCCCGACTAGCGGGGCCTACAATGAGCAGTTCTTC.

The chain couples TRBV5-4 to TRBJ2-5, with 8 bases fitting TRBD1. The germline V gene has CDR1 SGHNT and CDR2 YYREEE (reference sequence). Unmatched junction bases numbered 4, after V lost 2 bases and J lost 1 base. The CDR3 covers 15 residues. The CDR3 coding sequence is TGTGCCAGCAGCTTTGGGCAGGGGGCCCAAGAGACCCAGTACTTC. It is translated as CASSFGQGAQETQYF.

This clone has just one count. This sequence joins TRBV7-3 and TRBJ2-1; D not resolved. CDR3 size: 16 residues. Germline V gene data show CDR1 as SGHTA and CDR2 as FQGTGA. Trimming left V 0 bases short and J 4 bases short, with 13 bases between. The CDR3 here is CASSLTGWVVYNEQFF. DNA of the CDR3: TGTGCCAGCAGCTTAACAGGGTGGGTAGTGTACAATGAGCAGTTCTTC.

The chain joins TRBV18 to TRBJ1-4; D remains unclear. V was cut by 0 bases and J by 4 bases, with 9 bases left in between. Germline V lookup: CDR1 KGHSH, CDR2 LQKENI. The length of the CDR3 is 15 residues. DNA for the CDR3: TGTGCCAGCTCACCACCCCAACGGCTTAATGAAAAACTGTTTTTT. It encodes CASSPPQRLNEKLFF.

The CDR3 protein is CATSREGSDDYEQYF. The CDR3 nucleotides are TGTGCCACCAGCAGAGAGGGGAGCGATGACTACGAGCAGTACTTC. The chain employs TRBV15 and TRBJ2-7; tentative D call: TRBD2 (5 bases). Germline V gene lookup returns CDR1 LNHNV and CDR2 YYDKDF (reference sequence). V gave up 0 bases and J gave up 3 bases, with 12 bases separating them. This CDR3 region has 15 residues.

The chain has TRBV19 and TRBJ1-2, with D perhaps matching TRBD1 (5 bases). The CDR3 has 13 amino acids. Between the trimmed V and J ends, which lost 5 bases and 4 bases, there was a span of 11 bases. Per germline, CDR1 LNHDA and CDR2 SQIVND (reference sequence). The CDR3 reads CASSGGMSYGYTF. The CDR3 region has the DNA TGTGCCAGTAGTGGGGGGATGTCCTATGGCTACACCTTC.

This rearrangement joins TRBV7-9 to TRBJ2-3; TRBD2 aligns across 13 bases. V gave up 6 bases and J gave up 4 bases; unmatched junction bases: 4. The CDR3 covers 15 residues. Germline V lookup: CDR1 SEHNR, CDR2 FQNEAQ (reference sequence). CDR3 DNA: TGTGCCAGCAGTCCCGGGACTAGCGGGGCAGATACGCAGTATTTT. Its protein is CASSPGTSGADTQYF. Full variable domain (outside the CDR3, taken from reference TRBV7-9 and TRBJ2-3): DTGVSQNPRHKITKRGQNVTFRCDPISEHNRLYWYRQTLGQGPEFLTYFQNEAQLEKSRLLSDRFSAERPKGSFSTLEIQRTEQGDSAMYLCASSPGTSGADTQYFGPGTRLTVL.